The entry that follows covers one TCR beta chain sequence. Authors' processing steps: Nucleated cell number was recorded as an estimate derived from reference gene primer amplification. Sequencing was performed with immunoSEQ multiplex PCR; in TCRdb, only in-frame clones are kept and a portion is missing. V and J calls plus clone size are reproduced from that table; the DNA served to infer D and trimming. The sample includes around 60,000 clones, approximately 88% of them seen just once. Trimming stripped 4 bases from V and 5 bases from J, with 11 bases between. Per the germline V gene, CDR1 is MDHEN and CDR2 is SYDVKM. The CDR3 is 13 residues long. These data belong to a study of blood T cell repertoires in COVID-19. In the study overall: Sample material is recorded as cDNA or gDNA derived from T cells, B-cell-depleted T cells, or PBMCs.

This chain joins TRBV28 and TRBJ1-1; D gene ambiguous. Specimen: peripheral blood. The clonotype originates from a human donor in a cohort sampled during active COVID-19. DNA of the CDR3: TGTGCCAGCAGTTCGGGAGAGTTGACTGAAGCTTTCTTT. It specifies CASSSGELTEAFF.